These 7 T cell receptor beta chains came from one sample sequenced in a study of beta chain features in type 1 diabetes (dated by TCRdb to 2016 to 2019). No antigens are known for them. General study outcomes and caveats: A moderate but significant shortening of TCRB CDR3 length was observed in type 1 diabetes patients in all four CD4+ subsets.

The protocol used for the library was the immunoSEQ multiplex PCR assay. All of the isolated RNA was reverse transcribed with the High Capacity cDNA Reverse Transcription Kit, so expressed TCRB transcripts were sequenced. The immuneACCESS repertoire file appears here via TCRdb, limited to in-frame rearrangements. These files lack a portion of the clones; in checked studies, under half of the deficit traces to unresolved V genes, and the cause of the others is not known. For this sample the table gives roughly 260,000 clones, of which about a fifth were detected only once. The ten largest clones represent less than 0.03% of the sample. The sample consisted of naive CD4+ T cells from blood. According to the study, the label for this sample's cell subset or site signals: true naive CD4+ T cells. The source of these receptors is a woman aged 40 to 55 with type 1 diabetes.

This rearrangement joins TRBV29-1 to TRBJ1-1, with TRBD1 as a possible D gene (6 bases). V was clipped by 7 bases and J by 1 base, with 13 bases between them. The CDR3 has 13 residues. Germline V gives CDR1 SQVTM, CDR2 ANQGSEA. The CDR3 region has the DNA TGCAGCGGTTCAGGGGCCACGAACACTGAAGCTTTCTTT. Translating it yields CSGSGATNTEAFF. Together with reference TRBV29-1 and TRBJ1-1, the CDR3 gives the full variable domain: SAVISQKPSRDICQRGTSLTIQCQVDSQVTMMFWYRQQPGQSLTLIATANQGSEATYESGFVIDKFPISRPNLTFSTLTVSNMSPEDSSIYLCSGSGATNTEAFFGQGTRLTVV.

The rearrangement joins TRBV19 to TRBJ2-3; a possible D gene is TRBD2 (5 bases). The CDR3 loop spans 14 amino acids. In germline, CDR1 is LNHDA, CDR2 SQIVND (reference sequence). V dropped 1 base and J dropped 3 bases, with 8 bases sitting between them. Written as DNA, the CDR3 is TGTGCCAGTAGTATAGCAGCGGATACAGATACGCAGTATTTT. Translating gives CASSIAADTDTQYF.

V and J are TRBV2 and TRBJ2-7; no clear D. Germline V gives CDR1 SNHLY, CDR2 FYNNEI. Trimming took off 3 bases at V and 12 bases at J, with 9 bases between the two ends. This CDR3 spans 10 amino acids. CDR3: CASSDGAAYF. The DNA for the CDR3 is TGTGCCAGCAGTGACGGTGCGGCGTACTTC.

This clone was found a few times. V is TRBV9 and J is TRBJ2-1; D might be TRBD2 (6 bases). The V end was cut by 2 bases, the J end by 4 bases, with 13 bases between. The CDR3 length is 15 residues. Germline values: CDR1 SGDLS, CDR2 YYNGEE. The CDR3 sequence is CASSVGGSGYNEQFF. The CDR3 DNA sequence: TGTGCCAGCAGCGTTGGGGGGAGCGGGTACAATGAGCAGTTCTTC.

The sample holds one count of this clone. CDR3 sequence: CASSLGAGGHNEQFF. The CDR3, as DNA: TGTGCCAGCAGCTTAGGCGCGGGAGGGCACAATGAGCAGTTCTTC. The chain carries TRBV11-1 and TRBJ2-1, with 9 positions matching TRBD2. V trimming: 1 base; J trimming: 5 bases; junction bases outside the gene matches: 3. CDR1 and CDR2 (germline): SGHAT, FQDESV (reference sequence). This CDR3 is 15 amino acids long.

This clone has just a few counts. The chain recombines TRBV4-2 with TRBJ2-7; 8 bases are shared with TRBD1. CDR1 is LGHNA, CDR2 YNFKEQ, per germline. CDR3 length: 15 residues. Trimming cost V 4 bases and J 0 bases; bases outside gene matches: 5. The CDR3 protein is CASSPRQGNSYEQYF. The CDR3 DNA follows: TGTGCCAGCAGCCCCAGACAGGGGAACTCCTACGAGCAGTACTTC.

The V gene is TRBV29-1, the J gene TRBJ2-2, with a weak D call TRBD2 (6 bases). V gave up 4 bases and J gave up 4 bases, with 13 bases separating them. Germline V CDR1 and CDR2: SQVTM, ANQGSEA. The CDR3 loop spans 14 amino acids. The CDR3 sequence is CSVVSREATGELFF. CDR3 coding DNA: TGCAGCGTTGTAAGCAGGGAGGCCACCGGGGAGCTGTTTTTT.